This TCR beta chain is from a study of a mutant IDH1 vaccine in newly diagnosed glioma. Overall study context: Vaccination began 4-6 weeks post radiotherapy alone, or with temozolomide cycles. Treated patients, averaging roughly 40 years, were roughly 60% male and about 40% female. Patients' prior therapy spanned radiotherapy, temozolomide, or both; most underwent both. Study-level findings and limits: Most patients, 85% to 95%, showed vaccine-induced immune responses.

Generated by immunoSEQ multiplex PCR, the TCRdb table keeps only in-frame clones and is missing some. This sample has 60,000 or so clones, with around four fifths found just once. The time point denotes: week 35, safety follow-up. Alongside topical imiquimod, each dose of vaccine comprised 300 ug of mutant IDH1 20-mer peptide. Trimming pared 5 bases from V and 4 bases from J, leaving 11 bases between. The CDR3 contains 12 residues. Germline values: CDR1 SQVTM, CDR2 ANQGSEA. For this clone: Antigen specificity is unknown.

The source of this sequence is a man aged 25 to 40 with glioma. The V and J genes are TRBV29-1 and TRBJ1-2; no firm D call. The sequencing here drew on PBMCs, taken from a glioma patient whose treatment included an IDH1 peptide vaccine. The CDR3 DNA is TGCAGCGTTAACAGTCGCGGCTATGGCTACACCTTC. It specifies CSVNSRGYGYTF. Combining the CDR3 with reference TRBV29-1 and TRBJ1-2 gives the whole variable domain SAVISQKPSRDICQRGTSLTIQCQVDSQVTMMFWYRQQPGQSLTLIATANQGSEATYESGFVIDKFPISRPNLTFSTLTVSNMSPEDSSIYLCSVNSRGYGYTFGSGTRLTVV.